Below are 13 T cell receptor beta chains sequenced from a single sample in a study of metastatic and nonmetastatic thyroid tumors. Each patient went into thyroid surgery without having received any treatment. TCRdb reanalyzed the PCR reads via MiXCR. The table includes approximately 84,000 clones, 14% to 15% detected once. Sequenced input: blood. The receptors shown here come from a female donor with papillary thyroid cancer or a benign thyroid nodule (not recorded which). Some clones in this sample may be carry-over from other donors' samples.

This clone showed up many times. The CDR3 spells CAWSAEWANEKLFF. As DNA, the CDR3 is TGTGCCTGGAGTGCGGAGTGGGCCAATGAAAAACTGTTTTTT. This rearrangement joins TRBV30 to TRBJ1-4; unclear D gene. The length of the CDR3 is 14 residues. V was trimmed by 1 base and J by 5 bases, leaving 11 bases between them. Germline V gives CDR1 GTSNPN, CDR2 SVGIG (reference sequence).

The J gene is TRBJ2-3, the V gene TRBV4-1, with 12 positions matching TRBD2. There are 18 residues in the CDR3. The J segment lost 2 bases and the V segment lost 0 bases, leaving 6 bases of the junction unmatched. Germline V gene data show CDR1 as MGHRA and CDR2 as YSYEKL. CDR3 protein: CASSQERLAGAITDTQYF. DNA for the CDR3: TGCGCCAGCAGCCAAGAACGACTAGCGGGGGCCATCACAGATACGCAGTATTTT.

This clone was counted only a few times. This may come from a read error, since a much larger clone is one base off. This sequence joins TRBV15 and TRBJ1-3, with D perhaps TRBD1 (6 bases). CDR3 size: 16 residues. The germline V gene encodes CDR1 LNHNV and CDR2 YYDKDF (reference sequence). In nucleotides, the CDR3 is TGTGCCAACAGCAGAGCTCGGGGGGCTTCTGGAAACACCATATATTTT. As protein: CANSRARGASGNTIYF.

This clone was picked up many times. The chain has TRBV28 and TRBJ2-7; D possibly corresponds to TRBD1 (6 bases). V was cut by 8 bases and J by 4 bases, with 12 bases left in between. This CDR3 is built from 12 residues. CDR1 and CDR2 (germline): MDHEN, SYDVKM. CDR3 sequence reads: CASGRQVYEQYF. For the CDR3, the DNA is TGTGCCAGCGGAAGACAGGTTTACGAGCAGTACTTC.

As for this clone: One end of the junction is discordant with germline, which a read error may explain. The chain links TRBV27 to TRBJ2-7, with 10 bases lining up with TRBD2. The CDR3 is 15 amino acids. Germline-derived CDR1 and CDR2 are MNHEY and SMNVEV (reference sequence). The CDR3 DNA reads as TGTGCCAGCAGTCTATCCGGGACTAGCGTTGACGAGCAGTACTTC. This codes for CASSLSGTSVDEQYF.

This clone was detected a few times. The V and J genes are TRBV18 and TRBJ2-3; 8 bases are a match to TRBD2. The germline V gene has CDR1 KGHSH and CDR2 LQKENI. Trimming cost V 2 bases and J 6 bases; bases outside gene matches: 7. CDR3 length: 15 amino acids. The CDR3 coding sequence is TGTGCCAGCTCACCAGGGACTAGGAAGTATGATACGCAGTATTTT. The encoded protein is CASSPGTRKYDTQYF.

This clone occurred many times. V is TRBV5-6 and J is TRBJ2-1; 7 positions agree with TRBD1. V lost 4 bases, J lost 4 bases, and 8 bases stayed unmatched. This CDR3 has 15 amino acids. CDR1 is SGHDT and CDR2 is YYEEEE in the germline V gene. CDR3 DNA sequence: TGTGCCAGCAGCCCCCCAGGGGGAAGATACAATGAGCAGTTCTTC. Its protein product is CASSPPGGRYNEQFF.

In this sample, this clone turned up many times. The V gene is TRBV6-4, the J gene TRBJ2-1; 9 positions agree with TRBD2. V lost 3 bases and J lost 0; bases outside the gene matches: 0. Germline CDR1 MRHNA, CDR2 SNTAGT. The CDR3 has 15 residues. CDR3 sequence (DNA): TGTGCCAGCAGTGAAGCGGGGGGCTCCTACAATGAGCAGTTCTTC. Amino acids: CASSEAGGSYNEQFF.

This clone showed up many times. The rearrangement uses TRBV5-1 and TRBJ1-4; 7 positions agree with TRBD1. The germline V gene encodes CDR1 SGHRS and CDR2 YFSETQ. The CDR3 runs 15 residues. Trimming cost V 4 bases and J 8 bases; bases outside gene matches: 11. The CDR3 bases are TGCGCCAGCAGCGCGACCGGGACAGTGGGAGAAAAACTGTTTTTT. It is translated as CASSATGTVGEKLFF.

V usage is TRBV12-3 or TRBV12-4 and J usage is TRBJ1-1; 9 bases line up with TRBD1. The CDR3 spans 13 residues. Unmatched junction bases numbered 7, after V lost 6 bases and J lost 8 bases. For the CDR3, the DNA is TGTGCCAGCAGGCCACAGGGGGCCGGGGAAGCTTTCTTT. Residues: CASRPQGAGEAFF.

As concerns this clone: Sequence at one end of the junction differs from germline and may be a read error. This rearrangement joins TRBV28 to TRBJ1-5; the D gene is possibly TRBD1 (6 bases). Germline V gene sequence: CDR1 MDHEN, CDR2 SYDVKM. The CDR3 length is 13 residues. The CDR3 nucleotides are TGTGCCAGCTTTACAGGGAGAGGTAAGCCCCAGAATTTT. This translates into CASFTGRGKPQNF. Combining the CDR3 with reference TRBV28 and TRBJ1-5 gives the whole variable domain DVKVTQSSRYLVKRTGEKVFLECVQDMDHENMFWYRQDPGLGLRLIYFSYDVKMKEKGDIPEGYSVSREKKERFSLILESASTNQTSMYLCASFTGRGKPQNFGDGTRLSIL.

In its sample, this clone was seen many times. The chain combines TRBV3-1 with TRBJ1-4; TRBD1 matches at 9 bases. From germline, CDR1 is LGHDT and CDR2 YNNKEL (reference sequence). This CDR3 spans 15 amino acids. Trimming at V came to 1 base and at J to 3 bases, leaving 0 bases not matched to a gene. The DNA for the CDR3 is TGTGCCAGCAGCCAAGGACAGGGGGCTAATGAAAAACTGTTTTTT. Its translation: CASSQGQGANEKLFF.

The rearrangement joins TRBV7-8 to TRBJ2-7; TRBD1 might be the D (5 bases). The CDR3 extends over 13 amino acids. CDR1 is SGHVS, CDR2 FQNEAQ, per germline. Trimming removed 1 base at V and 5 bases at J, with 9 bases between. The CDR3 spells CASSLGGVHEQYF. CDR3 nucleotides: TGTGCCAGCAGCTTAGGGGGCGTCCACGAGCAGTACTTC.